This TCR beta chain appears in the sequencing data of a study of blood T cell repertoires in COVID-19. This table comes from immunoSEQ multiplex PCR, and its TCRdb copy is limited to in-frame clones, with some not included. Seen here are 150,000 or so clones, roughly 80% observed once, and the top ten hold roughly 3%. There are 13 residues in the CDR3. V lost 11 bases to trimming and J lost 0 bases, with 10 bases between them. In germline, CDR1 is LNHDA, CDR2 SQIVND (reference sequence). V is TRBV19 and J is TRBJ1-4; tentatively, D is TRBD1 (5 bases). This clonotype was obtained from a woman older than 75 with acute or convalescent COVID-19. Sequencing input: peripheral blood. CDR3 loop: CAGRGATNEKLFF. CDR3 bases: TGTGCCGGTCGGGGGGCAACTAATGAAAAACTGTTTTTT.